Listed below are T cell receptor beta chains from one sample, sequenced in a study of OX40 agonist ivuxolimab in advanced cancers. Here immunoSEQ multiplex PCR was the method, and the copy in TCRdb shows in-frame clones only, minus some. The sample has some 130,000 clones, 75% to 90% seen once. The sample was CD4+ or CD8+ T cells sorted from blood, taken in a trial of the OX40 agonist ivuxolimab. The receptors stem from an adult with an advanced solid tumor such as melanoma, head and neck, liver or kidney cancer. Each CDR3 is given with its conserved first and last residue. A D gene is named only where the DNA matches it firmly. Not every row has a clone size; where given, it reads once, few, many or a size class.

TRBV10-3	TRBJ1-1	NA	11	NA	TGTGCCATCCGAACCGACAAGGAAGCTTTCTTT	CAIRTDKEAFF
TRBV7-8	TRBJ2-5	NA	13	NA	TGTGCCAGCAGCCCGACCCCCCAAGAGACCCAGTACTTC	CASSPTPQETQYF
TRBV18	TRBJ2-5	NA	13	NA	TGTGCCAGCTCACCGGGACCCCAGACGACCCAGTACTTC	CASSPGPQTTQYF
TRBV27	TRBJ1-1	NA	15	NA	TGTGCCAGCAGTTTGCCAGGGATGATGAACACTGAAGCTTTCTTT	CASSLPGMMNTEAFF
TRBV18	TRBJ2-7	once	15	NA	TGTGCCAGCTCACCAACTAGAGGAAGCTCCTACGAGCAGTACTTC	CASSPTRGSSYEQYF
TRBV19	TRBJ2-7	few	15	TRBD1	TGTGCCAGTAGTACTAAAACAGGGGCCTGGGGAGAGCAGTACTTC	CASSTKTGAWGEQYF
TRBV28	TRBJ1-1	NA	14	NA	TGTGCCAGCAGTCTGCGGGGCGTCAATACTGAAGCTTTCTTT	CASSLRGVNTEAFF
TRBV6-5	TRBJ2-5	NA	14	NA	TGTGCCAGCAGTTACTCTGGTCTCGGAGAGACCCAGTACTTC	CASSYSGLGETQYF
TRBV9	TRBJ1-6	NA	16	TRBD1	TGTGCCAGCAATTTGCCGGGACAGGGAATAAATTCACCCCTCCACTTT	CASNLPGQGINSPLHF
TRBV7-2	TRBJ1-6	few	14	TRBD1	TGTGCCAGCAGCTTACCAGGGGGCATTTCACCCCTCCACTTT	CASSLPGGISPLHF
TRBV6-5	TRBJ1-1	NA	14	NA	TGTGCCAGCAGACAATCCTCTTTAGTCACTGAAGCTTTCTTT	CASRQSSLVTEAFF
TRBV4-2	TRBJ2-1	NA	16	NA	TGTGCCAGCAGCCAAGAGAGACTCCTCTCCTACAATGAGCAGTTCTTC	CASSQERLLSYNEQFF
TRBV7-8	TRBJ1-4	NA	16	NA	TGTGCCAGCAGCTTAGAAGGCCTCTCAACTAATGAAAAACTGTTTTTT	CASSLEGLSTNEKLFF
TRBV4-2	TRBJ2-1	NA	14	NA	TGTGCCAGCGGCCCGGAGGGGGCCTACAATGAGCAGTTCTTC	CASGPEGAYNEQFF
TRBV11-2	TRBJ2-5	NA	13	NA	TGTGCCAGCAGGAGCTGGATCCAAGAGACCCAGTACTTC	CASRSWIQETQYF
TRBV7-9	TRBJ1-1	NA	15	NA	TGTGCCAGCAGCCCGGGACTAGTAATGAACACTGAAGCTTTCTTT	CASSPGLVMNTEAFF
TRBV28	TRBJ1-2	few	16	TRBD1	TGTGCGACGAGAGTGAGGGGGCCCTTTTCTTCCTATGGCTACACCTTC	CATRVRGPFSSYGYTF
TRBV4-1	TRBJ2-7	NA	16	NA	TGCGCCAGCAGGCTCTCCACGGCGAGACGGGACTACGAGCAGTACTTC	CASRLSTARRDYEQYF
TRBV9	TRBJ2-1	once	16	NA	TGTGCCAGCAGCGTAGAGCTTGGCGGGGTCCACAATGAGCAGTTCTTC	CASSVELGGVHNEQFF
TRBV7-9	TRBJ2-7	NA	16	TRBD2	TGTGCCAGCAGCCCCCTCAGTGCGGGGGTTGCATACGAGCAGTACTTC	CASSPLSAGVAYEQYF
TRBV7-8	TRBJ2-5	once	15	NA	TGTGCCAGCAGCTTACGTTCAGTAGCTCTGGAGACCCAGTACTTC	CASSLRSVALETQYF
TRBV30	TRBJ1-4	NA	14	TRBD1	TGTGCCTGGGACAGGGGGGAAGGTGACGAAAAACTGTTTTTT	CAWDRGEGDEKLFF
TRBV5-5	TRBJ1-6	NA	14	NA	TGTGCCAGCAGCTTGTACGGACATAATTCACCCCTCCACTTT	CASSLYGHNSPLHF
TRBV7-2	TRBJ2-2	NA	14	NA	TGTGCCAGCAGCTTAGGAGGGTTCGCCGGGGAGCTGTTTTTT	CASSLGGFAGELFF
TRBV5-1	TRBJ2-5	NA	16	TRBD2	TGCGCCAGCAGCTCTGGGACTAGCGGGGGCCAAGAGACCCAGTACTTC	CASSSGTSGGQETQYF
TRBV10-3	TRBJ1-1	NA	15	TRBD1	TGTGCCATCAGTGACAGACAGGGCCCGAACACTGAAGCTTTCTTT	CAISDRQGPNTEAFF
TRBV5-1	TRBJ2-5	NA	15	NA	TGCGCCAGCAGTTTTGGCGGCTACGGGCAAGAGACCCAGTACTTC	CASSFGGYGQETQYF
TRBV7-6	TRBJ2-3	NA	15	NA	TGTGCCAGCAGCTTAGGAGGGCCCCGCACAGATACGCAGTATTTT	CASSLGGPRTDTQYF
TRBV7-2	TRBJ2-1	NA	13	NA	TGTGCCAGCACCAATTACCCCCCCAATGAGCAGTTCTTC	CASTNYPPNEQFF
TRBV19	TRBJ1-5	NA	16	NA	TGTGCCAGTAGTTTTGCCGGGACGGCGGGCAATCAGCCCCAGCATTTT	CASSFAGTAGNQPQHF
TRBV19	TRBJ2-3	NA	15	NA	TGTGCCAGTAGTATAGCGAGGCTAGGTACAGATACGCAGTATTTT	CASSIARLGTDTQYF